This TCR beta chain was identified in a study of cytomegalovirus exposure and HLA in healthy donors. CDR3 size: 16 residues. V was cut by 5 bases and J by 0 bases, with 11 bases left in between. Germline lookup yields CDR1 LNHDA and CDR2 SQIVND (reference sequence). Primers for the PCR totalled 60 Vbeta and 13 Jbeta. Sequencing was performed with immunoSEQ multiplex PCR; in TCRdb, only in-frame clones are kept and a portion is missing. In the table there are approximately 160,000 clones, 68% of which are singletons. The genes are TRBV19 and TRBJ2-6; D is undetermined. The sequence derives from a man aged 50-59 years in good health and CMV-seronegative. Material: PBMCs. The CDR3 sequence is CASSQRGTSGANVLTF. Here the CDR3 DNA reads TGTGCCAGTAGTCAACGAGGAACCTCTGGGGCCAACGTCCTGACTTTC.